The 9 T cell receptor beta chains reported below all come from one sample, sequenced in a study of memory B cells and T cells in multiple sclerosis. These receptors lack a known antigen. CFSE-dim autoproliferating and CFSE-high non-proliferating T cells from unstimulated culture were sequenced separately. About 50 million CFSE-labeled PBMCs were cultured six to eight days unstimulated, then replicate wells were pooled. This table comes from immunoSEQ multiplex PCR, and its TCRdb copy is limited to in-frame clones, with some not included. The data hold about 45,000 clones, with over 75% observed a single time. The sequencing sample was made of PBMCs from blood kept in culture. The receptors stem from a human donor with multiple sclerosis.

CDR3 loop: CSVEDRAFAEQYF. CDR3 DNA: TGCAGCGTTGAAGATCGAGCGTTCGCCGAGCAGTACTTC. This sequence joins TRBV29-1 and TRBJ2-7; D is uncertain. CDR1 SQVTM and CDR2 ANQGSEA come from the germline V gene. This CDR3 has 13 amino acids. V lost 0 bases to trimming and J lost 6 bases, with 12 bases between them.

The chain joins TRBV7-3 to TRBJ2-2; D may be TRBD2 (6 bases). The CDR3 sequence is 13 residues long. Germline V gene lookup returns CDR1 SGHTA and CDR2 FQGTGA. Trimming left V 7 bases short and J 1 base short, with 7 bases between. DNA of the CDR3: TGTGCCAGCAACGGGGGGAACACCGGGGAGCTGTTTTTT. As protein: CASNGGNTGELFF.

This clone was detected once. The rearrangement joins TRBV7-2 to TRBJ2-3; D gene unclear. V was shortened by 2 bases and J by 2 bases, with 2 bases between the two germline ends. Germline lookup yields CDR1 SGHTA and CDR2 FQGNSA. The CDR3 totals 12 residues. The CDR3 spells CASSLYTDTQYF. CDR3 bases: TGTGCCAGCAGCTTATACACAGATACGCAGTATTTT.

This clone was seen only a few times. V usage is TRBV4-1 and J usage is TRBJ2-3, with 9 bases fitting TRBD2. The CDR3 is 16 amino acids. From germline, CDR1 is MGHRA and CDR2 YSYEKL. Trimming removed 1 base from V and 6 bases from J; junction bases left unmatched: 8. The CDR3 sequence: CASSQGESGGLDTQYF. CDR3 bases: TGCGCCAGCAGCCAAGGGGAGAGCGGGGGGCTGGATACGCAGTATTTT.

The chain couples TRBV27 to TRBJ1-6; 11 positions match TRBD1. The CDR3 loop spans 15 amino acids. V lost 5 bases to trimming and J lost 6 bases; unmatched junction nucleotides: 3. Germline CDR1 reads MNHEY; CDR2 reads SMNVEV (reference sequence). CDR3 DNA sequence: TGTGCCAGCAGTGGGACAGGGGGTTTTAATTCACCCCTCCACTTT. It translates to CASSGTGGFNSPLHF.

The chain combines TRBV27 with TRBJ2-7, with D possibly matching TRBD1 (6 bases). Germline CDR1 and CDR2: MNHEY and SMNVEV (reference sequence). CDR3 length equals 16 residues. Trimming cost V 0 bases and J 0 bases, with 12 bases left between them. The CDR3 sequence is CASSLSTGTVSYEQYF. The CDR3 DNA sequence: TGTGCCAGCAGTTTATCCACAGGGACCGTCTCCTACGAGCAGTACTTC.

The chain links TRBV7-6 to TRBJ2-5; 9 bases line up with TRBD1. The CDR3 loop spans 13 amino acids. Germline CDR1 and CDR2: SGHVS and FNYEAQ. The V and J ends lost 5 bases and 5 bases, in that order; junction bases with no gene match: 3. CDR3 sequence reads: CASSRDREETQYF. CDR3 nucleotides: TGTGCCAGCAGCCGGGACAGGGAGGAGACCCAGTACTTC.

In its sample, this clone was seen once. The chain carries TRBV6-5 and TRBJ1-1; maybe TRBD1 (6 bases). The ends were cut back, 1 base at V and 5 bases at J, with 17 bases in the middle. Germline CDR1 and CDR2: MNHEY and SVGAGI. The length of the CDR3 is 16 residues. The CDR3 DNA reads TGTGCCAGCAGTTACTTGACCAGGGGAAGAGTTACTGAAGCTTTCTTT. This sequence encodes CASSYLTRGRVTEAFF.

V usage is TRBV28 and J usage is TRBJ2-6; D unclear. This CDR3 has 14 residues. Trimming took off 6 bases at V and 1 base at J, with 7 bases between the two ends. Germline loops: CDR1 MDHEN, CDR2 SYDVKM. The CDR3 DNA reads as TGTGCCAGCAGAGTTTGGTCTGGGGCCAACGTCCTGACTTTC. It codes for CASRVWSGANVLTF. Filled out from reference TRBV28 and TRBJ2-6, the complete variable domain reads DVKVTQSSRYLVKRTGEKVFLECVQDMDHENMFWYRQDPGLGLRLIYFSYDVKMKEKGDIPEGYSVSREKKERFSLILESASTNQTSMYLCASRVWSGANVLTFGAGSRLTVL.